A selection of T cell receptor beta chains follows, all from one sample in a study of blood T cell repertoires in COVID-19. Using immunoSEQ multiplex PCR, the repertoire was profiled, and TCRdb retains in-frame clones only, with some absent. Of 300,000 to 500,000 clones detected, roughly 90% appear once; the ten largest clones hold around 0.91%. The sample consisted of PBMCs or T cells enriched from blood (not recorded which). Receptors were obtained from a young woman with acute COVID-19. The CDR3 runs from the conserved cysteine through the conserved F or W. A D gene is named only where the DNA matches it firmly. Not all rows give a size; the values are once, few, many and, for expanded clones, a class.

abundance	j_gene	v_gene	d_gene	CDR3aa	CDR3nt
.	TRBJ1-3	TRBV5-1	TRBD1	CASSSGQGSLSGNTIYF	TGCGCCAGCAGCTCGGGACAGGGCTCTCTCTCTGGAAACACCATATATTTT
.	TRBJ1-4	TRBV5-6	.	CASSSLALTPTNEKLFF	TGTGCCAGCAGTTCGTTAGCCCTGACTCCAACTAATGAAAAACTGTTTTTT
.	TRBJ1-2	TRBV5-5	.	CASKYYGYTF	TGTGCCAGTAAATACTATGGCTACACCTTC
.	TRBJ1-5	TRBV7-2	TRBD1	CASSSDRGKGQPQHF	TGTGCCAGCAGCTCCGACAGGGGCAAAGGTCAGCCCCAGCATTTT
once	TRBJ2-3	TRBV7-6	TRBD2	CASSLYAAGGTDTQYF	TGTGCCAGCAGCTTATATGCGGCGGGGGGCACAGATACGCAGTATTTT
.	TRBJ1-1	TRBV6-6	TRBD1	CASSPIQGALNTEAFF	TGTGCCAGCAGTCCTATACAGGGGGCCTTGAACACTGAAGCTTTCTTT
.	TRBJ2-1	TRBV3-1/TRBV3-2	.	CASSQDSYRDYNEQFF	TGTGCCAGCAGCCAAGATAGTTACCGAGACTACAATGAGCAGTTCTTC
.	TRBJ1-2	TRBV6-5	.	CASRGAAHNYGYTF	TGTGCCAGCAGAGGGGCAGCACATAACTATGGCTACACCTTC
.	TRBJ2-7	TRBV7-2	.	CASSPRNYYEQYF	TGTGCCAGCAGCCCCCGAAACTATTACGAGCAGTACTTC
.	TRBJ1-2	TRBV30	TRBD1	CAWSFRDRGNYGYTF	TGTGCCTGGAGTTTCCGGGACAGGGGGAACTATGGCTACACCTTC
.	TRBJ1-1	TRBV5-1	TRBD1	CASSYGGQVNAEAFF	TGCGCCAGCAGCTACGGGGGACAGGTGAACGCTGAAGCTTTCTTT
.	TRBJ1-4	TRBV7-9	TRBD1	CASSRAGTGEKLFF	TGTGCCAGCAGCCGTGCCGGGACAGGGGAAAAACTGTTTTTT
.	TRBJ2-2	TRBV25-1	.	CASSVAGVTGELFF	TGTGCCAGCAGTGTCGCAGGGGTCACCGGGGAGCTGTTTTTT
.	TRBJ1-1	TRBV7-9	.	CASSLTGYPMNTEAFF	TGTGCCAGCAGCCTAACAGGGTACCCTATGAACACTGAAGCTTTCTTT
.	TRBJ2-2	TRBV14	.	CASSQRRQLGNTGELFF	TGTGCCAGCAGCCAAAGACGACAGCTAGGTAACACCGGGGAGCTGTTTTTT
.	TRBJ1-1	TRBV4-1	.	CASSQEERRGAFF	TGCGCCAGCAGCCAAGAGGAGAGACGGGGAGCTTTCTTT
.	TRBJ1-3	TRBV27	.	CASSFSSGNTIYF	TGTGCCAGCAGTTTCAGCTCTGGAAACACCATATATTTT
.	TRBJ1-3	TRBV3-1/TRBV3-2	.	CASSQGPGGNTIYF	TGTGCCAGCAGCCAAGGACCAGGTGGAAACACCATATATTTT
.	TRBJ1-5	TRBV24-1	TRBD1	CATSEQAIQGAVRQPQHF	TGTGCCACCAGTGAGCAAGCAATACAGGGGGCTGTACGGCAGCCCCAGCATTTT
.	TRBJ1-2	TRBV19	TRBD1	CASSTGGGNSRGYGYTF	TGTGCCAGTTCCACAGGGGGAGGTAACTCGCGGGGCTATGGCTACACCTTC
.	TRBJ2-7	TRBV7-2	TRBD2	CASSMSSGVSYEQYF	TGTGCCAGCTCTATGAGTAGCGGGGTCTCCTACGAGCAGTACTTC
.	TRBJ1-4	TRBV15	TRBD1	CATSREDRFNEKLFF	TGTGCCACCAGCAGAGAGGACAGGTTTAATGAAAAACTGTTTTTT
.	TRBJ2-7	TRBV6-5	TRBD1	CASADRGSYEQYF	TGTGCCAGCGCTGACAGGGGTTCCTACGAGCAGTACTTC
.	TRBJ1-2	TRBV19	TRBD1	CASSIPSGGTEYGYTF	TGTGCCAGTAGTATCCCCTCCGGCGGGACAGAATATGGCTACACCTTC
.	TRBJ2-7	TRBV30	TRBD2	CAWSEPSGGGRYEQYF	TGTGCCTGGAGTGAGCCTAGCGGGGGGGGACGCTACGAGCAGTACTTC
many	TRBJ2-5	TRBV9	TRBD2	CASSRRGGARETQYF	TGTGCCAGCAGCAGACGCGGGGGGGCTAGGGAGACCCAGTACTTC
.	TRBJ1-4	TRBV19	.	CASSQQGIGEKLFF	TGTGCCAGTAGCCAACAGGGAATTGGGGAAAAACTGTTTTTT
.	TRBJ2-3	TRBV11-2	TRBD2	CASSLVWLAGADTQYF	TGTGCCAGCAGCTTAGTTTGGCTAGCGGGGGCAGATACGCAGTATTTT
.	TRBJ2-7	TRBV19	.	CASSTAGGQSYEQYF	TGTGCCAGTAGTACGGCTGGGGGACAAAGCTACGAGCAGTACTTC
.	TRBJ2-7	TRBV5-6	TRBD1	CASSLGDRGRVF	TGTGCCAGCAGCTTAGGGGACAGGGGAAGAGTATTC
.	TRBJ2-1	TRBV9	TRBD2	CASSVEGSGVDEQFF	TGTGCCAGCAGCGTAGAGGGTAGCGGGGTAGATGAGCAGTTCTTC
.	TRBJ1-1	TRBV24-1	.	CATSGGEGSTEAFF	TGTGCCACCAGTGGAGGGGAGGGGTCGACTGAAGCTTTCTTT
.	TRBJ1-1	TRBV19	TRBD1	CASSRTGTTEAFF	TGTGCCAGTAGTCGGACAGGCACCACTGAAGCTTTCTTT
.	TRBJ2-7	TRBV7-8	TRBD2	CASSLPSGGFGYEQYF	TGTGCCAGCAGCTTACCTAGCGGGGGGTTCGGATACGAGCAGTACTTC
.	TRBJ2-3	TRBV2	.	CASRDRMKLKDTQYF	TGTGCCAGCAGGGACAGAATGAAACTAAAAGATACGCAGTATTTT
.	TRBJ1-5	TRBV27	.	CASSLLGYGNQPQHF	TGTGCCAGCAGCCTATTAGGTTACGGGAATCAGCCCCAGCATTTT
.	TRBJ2-2	TRBV19	TRBD1	CASSLHRDRVELFF	TGTGCCAGTAGTCTCCACCGGGACAGGGTAGAGCTGTTTTTT